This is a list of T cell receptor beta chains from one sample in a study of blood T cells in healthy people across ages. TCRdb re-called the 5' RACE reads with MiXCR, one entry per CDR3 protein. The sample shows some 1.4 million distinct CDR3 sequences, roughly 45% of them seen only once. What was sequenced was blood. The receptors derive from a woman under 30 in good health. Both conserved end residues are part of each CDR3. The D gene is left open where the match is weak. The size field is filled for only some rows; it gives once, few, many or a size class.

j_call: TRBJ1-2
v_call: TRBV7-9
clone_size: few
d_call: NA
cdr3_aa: CASSFGPRDGYTF
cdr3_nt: TGTGCCAGCAGCTTTGGGCCGCGGGATGGCTACACCTTC

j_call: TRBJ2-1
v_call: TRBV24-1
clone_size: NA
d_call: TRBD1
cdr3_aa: CATSDYRGPSYNEQFF
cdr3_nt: TGTGCCACCAGTGATTACAGGGGGCCCTCCTACAATGAGCAGTTCTTC

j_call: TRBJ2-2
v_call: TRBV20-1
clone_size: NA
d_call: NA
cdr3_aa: CSARMVGRDTGELFF
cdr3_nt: TGCAGTGCTAGGATGGTGGGGCGCGACACCGGGGAGCTGTTTTTT

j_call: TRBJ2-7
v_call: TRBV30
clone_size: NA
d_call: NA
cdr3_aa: CAWSVGGVEQYF
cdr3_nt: TGTGCCTGGAGTGTAGGAGGGGTCGAGCAGTACTTC

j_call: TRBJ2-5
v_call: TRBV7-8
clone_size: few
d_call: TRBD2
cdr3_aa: CASSLGLATGTQYF
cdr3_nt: TGTGCCAGCAGCTTAGGACTAGCGACGGGGACCCAGTACTTC

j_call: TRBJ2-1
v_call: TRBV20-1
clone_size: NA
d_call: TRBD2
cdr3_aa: CSVRGRGSYNEQFF
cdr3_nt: TGCAGTGTTCGTGGGAGGGGTTCCTACAATGAGCAGTTCTTC

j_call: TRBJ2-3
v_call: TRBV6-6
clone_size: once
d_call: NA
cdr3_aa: CASSYVLWDTQYF
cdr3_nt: TGTGCCAGCAGTTACGTTCTTTGGGATACGCAGTATTTT

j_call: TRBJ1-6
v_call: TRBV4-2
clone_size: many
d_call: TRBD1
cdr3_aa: CASSQDGTVNSPLHF
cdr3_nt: TGTGCCAGCAGCCAAGACGGGACAGTGAATTCACCCCTCCACTTT

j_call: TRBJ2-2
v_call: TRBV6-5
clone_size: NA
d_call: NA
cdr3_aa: CASSYGPGPETGELFF
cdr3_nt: TGTGCCAGCAGTTACGGCCCCGGACCGGAGACCGGGGAGCTGTTTTTT

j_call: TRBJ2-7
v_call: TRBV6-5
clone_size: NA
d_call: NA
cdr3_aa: CASSYSTPAYSSYEQYF
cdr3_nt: TGTGCCAGCAGTTACTCGACTCCGGCTTACAGCTCCTACGAGCAGTACTTC

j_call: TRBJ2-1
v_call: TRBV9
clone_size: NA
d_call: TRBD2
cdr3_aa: CASSVVAGGYNEQFF
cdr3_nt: TGTGCCAGCAGCGTAGTTGCGGGGGGCTACAATGAGCAGTTCTTC